This TCR beta chain is from a study of kidney transplant recipient with SARS-CoV-2 infection. The CDR3 spans 17 residues. Using its own MiXCR run on the reads, TCRdb lists one record per CDR3 protein. The sample lists fewer than 250,000 distinct CDR3 sequences, 25% to 30% occurring once. The rearrangement joins TRBV8-2 to TRBJ2-6. TRBV8-2 is a recognized pseudogene. Source: a blood sample, taken at baseline and around day 110 from a kidney transplant recipient. The sequence derives from a male patient younger than 45 who had COVID-19 and was a kidney transplant recipient. Some T cells may trace back to the graft donor. The CDR3 DNA is TGTGGCGGTCGCCATAGGATAACACAAAGTCGGGCCAACGTCCTGACTTTC. Residues: CGGRHRITQSRANVLTF.